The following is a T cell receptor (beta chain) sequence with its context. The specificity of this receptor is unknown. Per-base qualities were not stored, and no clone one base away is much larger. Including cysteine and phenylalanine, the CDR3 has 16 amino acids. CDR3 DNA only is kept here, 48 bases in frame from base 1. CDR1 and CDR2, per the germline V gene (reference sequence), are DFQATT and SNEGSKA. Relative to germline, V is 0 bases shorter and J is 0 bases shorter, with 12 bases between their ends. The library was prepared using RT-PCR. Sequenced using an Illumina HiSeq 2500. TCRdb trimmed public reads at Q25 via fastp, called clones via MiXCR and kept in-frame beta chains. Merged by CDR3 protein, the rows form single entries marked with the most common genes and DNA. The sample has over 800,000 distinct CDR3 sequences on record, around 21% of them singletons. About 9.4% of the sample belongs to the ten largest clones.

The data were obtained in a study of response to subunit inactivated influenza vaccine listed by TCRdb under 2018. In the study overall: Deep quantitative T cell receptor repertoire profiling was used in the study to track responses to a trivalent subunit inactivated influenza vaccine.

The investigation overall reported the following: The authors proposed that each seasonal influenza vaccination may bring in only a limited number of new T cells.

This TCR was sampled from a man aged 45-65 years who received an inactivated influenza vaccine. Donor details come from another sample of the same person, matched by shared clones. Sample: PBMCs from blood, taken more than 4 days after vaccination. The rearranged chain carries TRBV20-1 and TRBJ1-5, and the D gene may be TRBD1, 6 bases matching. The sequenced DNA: TGCAGTGCTAGAGATCCCTGGACAGTTAGCAATCAGCCCCAGCATTTT. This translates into CSARDPWTVSNQPQHF.